The rows below give T cell receptor beta chains drawn from one sample of a study of healthy donors' naive CD4 and CD8 T cells. TCRdb passed the reads through MiXCR, listing each CDR3 protein once. This sample has about 180,000 distinct CDR3 sequences, with about 76% found just once. The sequenced sample was naive CD4+ and CD8+ T cells sorted from blood, pooled from several donors. These receptors were obtained from a pool of human donors in good health; the sample pools cells from several healthy donors. CDR3s include the opening cysteine and the closing phenylalanine or tryptophan. Fields, in order: clone size, V gene, D gene, J gene, CDR3 DNA, CDR3 protein. The D gene is left open where the match is weak. Only part of the rows carry a size: once, few, many, or a class if the clone is expanded.

>once|TRBV19|.|TRBJ1-5
TGTGCCAGCCGGGGGGCAGGGAGATATAGCAATCAGCCCCAGCATTTT
CASRGAGRYSNQPQHF
>.|TRBV19|.|TRBJ2-1
TGTGCCAGTAGCCCCGCCCCGGGGAATGAGCAGTTCTTC
CASSPAPGNEQFF
>.|TRBV11-2|TRBD2|TRBJ2-3
TGTGCCAGCAGAACCGGGACTAGCGGGGCCCTCCGCGATACGCAGTATTTT
CASRTGTSGALRDTQYF
>.|TRBV6-2/TRBV6-3|.|TRBJ1-1
TGTGCCAGCAGTTATGCGGGGATGAACACTGAAGCTTTCTTT
CASSYAGMNTEAFF
>.|TRBV5-1|.|TRBJ1-2
TGCGCCAGCAGACACTATGGCTACACCTTC
CASRHYGYTF
>.|TRBV7-9|TRBD2|TRBJ2-7
TGTGCCAGCAGCTTAGGCGGACTAGCGGAGACCTACGAGCAGTACTTC
CASSLGGLAETYEQYF
>.|TRBV13|.|TRBJ2-5
TGTGCCAGCAGCTTCTCTATCCAAGAGACCCAGTACTTC
CASSFSIQETQYF
>few|TRBV6-5|TRBD1|TRBJ2-2
TGTGCCAGCAGTTACTTCGGACAGGGGTTGAACACCGGGGAGCTGTTTTTT
CASSYFGQGLNTGELFF
>.|TRBV29-1|.|TRBJ1-2
TGCAGCGTTGAAGATAAGACAGGCCCACGAAGAGGCTACACCTTC
CSVEDKTGPRRGYTF
>once|TRBV13|TRBD1|TRBJ2-1
TGTGCCAGCAGCCGGACAGGGATCTCCTACAATGAGCAGTTCTTC
CASSRTGISYNEQFF
>.|TRBV29-1|.|TRBJ2-7
TGCAGCGTTGAAAAGACTGGCTACGAGCAGTACTTC
CSVEKTGYEQYF
>.|TRBV6-1|.|TRBJ2-2
TGTGCCATCAGTGTTCAAGCGGGCTCGAACACCGGGGAGCTGTTTTTT
CAISVQAGSNTGELFF
>few|TRBV6-5|TRBD2|TRBJ2-7
TGTGCCAGCAGTTACCTAGCGGGAGGGCCGTCGGACGAGCAGTACTTC
CASSYLAGGPSDEQYF
>.|TRBV4-3|.|TRBJ2-1
TGCGCCAGCAGCCAACGGGGGGCTGGGAACAATGAGCAGTTCTTC
CASSQRGAGNNEQFF
>.|TRBV12-3/TRBV12-4|.|TRBJ1-1
TGTGCCAGCAGTTTACAGCAGAACACTGAAGCTTTCTTT
CASSLQQNTEAFF
>.|TRBV27|TRBD1|TRBJ1-2
TGTGCCAGCACCCCGGGGACAGGCGGCTATGGCTACACCTTC
CASTPGTGGYGYTF
>.|TRBV19|TRBD2|TRBJ2-7
TGTGCCAGTACCCCTAGCGGGCCACCCTACGAGCAGTACTTC
CASTPSGPPYEQYF
>.|TRBV27|TRBD1|TRBJ1-1
TGTGCCAGCAGTTTATGGCGGGACAGGGGGCTGGGGAACACTGAAGCTTTCTTT
CASSLWRDRGLGNTEAFF
>.|TRBV6-2/TRBV6-3|TRBD2|TRBJ2-5
TGTGCCAGCAGTTACTCGAAACGGCTAGCGGGAGAGACCCAGTACTTC
CASSYSKRLAGETQYF
>.|TRBV6-2/TRBV6-3|.|TRBJ1-5
TGTGCCAGCAGTTACTCCCGGTTCAAGAGTGGCAATCAGCCCCAGCATTTT
CASSYSRFKSGNQPQHF
>.|TRBV6-1|TRBD1|TRBJ1-5
TGTGCCAGCAGTGAAGCGACAGGGTACGATCAGCCCCAGCATTTT
CASSEATGYDQPQHF
>.|TRBV7-6|.|TRBJ2-1
TGTGCCAGCAGCTTAGCGACCGCTATCGATGAGCAGTTCTTC
CASSLATAIDEQFF
>few|TRBV29-1|.|TRBJ2-1
TGCAGCGTTGACACAGAATACAATGAGCAGTTCTTC
CSVDTEYNEQFF
>.|TRBV29-1|.|TRBJ2-5
TGCAGCGTCGGAGGGGTTGGGCAAGAGACCCAGTACTTC
CSVGGVGQETQYF
>.|TRBV19|.|TRBJ1-1
TGTGCCAGTAGCTTTACATCGGGCCTGGGTACTGAAGCTTTCTTT
CASSFTSGLGTEAFF
>.|TRBV6-5|.|TRBJ2-7
TGTGCCAGCAGTTACTCGACGCTAGTGGGTGAGGAGCAGTACTTC
CASSYSTLVGEEQYF
>.|TRBV29-1|.|TRBJ2-1
TGCAGCGTTAACTATGGCCCCTCCTCCTACAATGAGCAGTTCTTC
CSVNYGPSSYNEQFF
>.|TRBV29-1|TRBD2|TRBJ2-7
TGCAGCGTTGAGCTAGGCGGGACTAGCGGGAGCTCCTACGAGCAGTACTTC
CSVELGGTSGSSYEQYF
>.|TRBV20-1|.|TRBJ1-2
TGCAGTGCCCTGGCCGGGAGCTATGGCTACACCTTC
CSALAGSYGYTF
>few|TRBV29-1|.|TRBJ2-1
TGCAGCGTTGGAGGGAGCTCCTACAATGAGCAGTTCTTC
CSVGGSSYNEQFF
>.|TRBV27|.|TRBJ2-6
TGTGCCAGCAGTTCTCGGACTGGGGCCAACGTCCTGACTTTC
CASSSRTGANVLTF
>.|TRBV27|TRBD1|TRBJ1-1
TGTGCCAGCAGTCCGACAGGGAGAGAGGACACTGAAGCTTTCTTT
CASSPTGREDTEAFF
>few|TRBV29-1|.|TRBJ2-3
TGCAGCGTTCTCCCCGCGCGGGGTAATACGCAGTATTTT
CSVLPARGNTQYF
>.|TRBV5-6|TRBD1|TRBJ2-7
TGTGCCAGCAGCTTGAGGGACAGGGACGAGCAGTACTTC
CASSLRDRDEQYF
>.|TRBV14|.|TRBJ1-1
TGTGCCAGCAGCCAACAAACAGGCCATATGAACACTGAAGCTTTCTTT
CASSQQTGHMNTEAFF
>.|TRBV12-3/TRBV12-4|TRBD1|TRBJ2-5
TGTGCCAGCACCAGGGACAGGGGGGAGTTGACCCAGTACTTC
CASTRDRGELTQYF
>.|TRBV5-1|TRBD2|TRBJ2-7
TGCGCCAGCAGCCTGACTAGCGGGAGCCCCTCTTACGAGCAGTACTTC
CASSLTSGSPSYEQYF
>few|TRBV29-1|TRBD2|TRBJ2-3
TGCAGCGTTGTGATAGCGGGAGTTATGGATACGCAGTATTTT
CSVVIAGVMDTQYF
>.|TRBV6-5|.|TRBJ2-4
TGTGCCAGCAGCGTGCTTCCCCGAGGAGCCAAAAACATTCAGTACTTC
CASSVLPRGAKNIQYF
>once|TRBV10-3|.|TRBJ1-2
TGTGCCATCAGAGAATCTGGTGGCTACACCTTC
CAIRESGGYTF
>.|TRBV15|.|TRBJ1-5
TGTGCCACCAGCAGAGTTGAGGGGGGCCTGGTTACCCAGCATTTT
CATSRVEGGLVTQHF
>.|TRBV29-1|.|TRBJ2-1
TGCAGCGTTGAAGAAGGCACCGCAGGGAATGAGCAGTTCTTC
CSVEEGTAGNEQFF